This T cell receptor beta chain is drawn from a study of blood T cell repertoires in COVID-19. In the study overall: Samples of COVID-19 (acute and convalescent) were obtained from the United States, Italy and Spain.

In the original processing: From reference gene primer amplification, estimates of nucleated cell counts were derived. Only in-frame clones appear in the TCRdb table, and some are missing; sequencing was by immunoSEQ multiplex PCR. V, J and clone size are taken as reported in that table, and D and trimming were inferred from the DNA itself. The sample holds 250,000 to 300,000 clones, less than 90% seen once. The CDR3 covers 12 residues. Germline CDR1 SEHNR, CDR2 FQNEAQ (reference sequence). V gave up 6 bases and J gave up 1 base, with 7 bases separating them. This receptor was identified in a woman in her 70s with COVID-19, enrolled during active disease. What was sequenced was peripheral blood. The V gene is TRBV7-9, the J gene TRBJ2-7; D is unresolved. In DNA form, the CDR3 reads TGTGCCAGCAGTCGGTTATCCTACGAGCAGTACTTC. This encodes CASSRLSYEQYF.